The rows below give T cell receptor beta chains drawn from one sample of a study of PD-1 blockade in classical Hodgkin lymphoma. TCRdb keeps only in-frame clones here, not all; method: immunoSEQ multiplex PCR. The data show about 98,000 clones, roughly 79% seen once. The input for sequencing was peripheral blood mononuclear cells (PBMCs), taken before the second cycle of nivolumab. The receptor set was obtained from a human donor with classical Hodgkin lymphoma. CDR3s include the opening cysteine and the closing phenylalanine or tryptophan. Each record gives: J gene, V gene, clone size, D gene, CDR3 protein, CDR3 DNA. D genes are given only for firm matches. Clone size is not always given. Where it is, it says once, few, many or a class for expanded clones.

TRBJ2-5 TRBV15 - TRBD1 CATSRDRQGEETQYF TGTGCCACCAGCAGAGATCGGCAGGGGGAAGAGACCCAGTACTTC
TRBJ1-2 TRBV5-1 - - CASSLDRSGYTF TGCGCCAGCAGCTTGGACAGGTCTGGCTACACCTTC
TRBJ2-1 TRBV15 - - CATGSQHEQFF TGTGCCACCGGGTCGCAGCATGAGCAGTTCTTC
TRBJ2-3 TRBV2 - - CASSETATDTQYF TGTGCCAGCAGTGAGACAGCTACAGATACGCAGTATTTT
TRBJ1-4 TRBV7-9 - TRBD1 CASSPRTGGDEKLFF TGTGCCAGCAGCCCTAGGACAGGGGGGGACGAAAAACTGTTTTTT
TRBJ1-2 TRBV6-1 - TRBD1 CASSEIVRQGHPSYYGYTF TGTGCCAGCAGTGAAATTGTTAGACAGGGGCACCCTTCTTACTATGGCTACACCTTC
TRBJ1-4 TRBV15 - - CATSSGEKLFF TGTGCCACCAGCAGCGGAGAGAAACTGTTTTTT
TRBJ2-1 TRBV2 - - CALQRDGPGDEQFF TGTGCCCTACAGAGGGACGGACCTGGGGATGAGCAGTTCTTC
TRBJ2-3 TRBV10-3 - - CAISETDTQYF TGTGCCATCAGTGAGACGGATACGCAGTATTTT
TRBJ1-2 TRBV4-1 - - CASSPLDSNYGYTF TGCGCCAGCAGCCCCCTGGACAGTAACTATGGCTACACCTTC
TRBJ1-4 TRBV2 - TRBD1 CASSTYQGGNEKLFF TGTGCCAGCAGTACCTATCAGGGGGGTAATGAAAAACTGTTTTTT
TRBJ2-1 TRBV9 - - CASSPSGGFKEQFF TGTGCCAGCAGCCCCAGCGGAGGGTTCAAGGAGCAGTTCTTC
TRBJ1-4 TRBV25-1 - - CASSQFRGSGQKLFF TGTGCCAGCAGTCAATTTAGGGGTTCAGGCCAAAAACTGTTTTTT
TRBJ1-5 TRBV2 - - CASSEDLGQGNQPQHF TGTGCCAGCAGTGAAGATCTTGGGCAGGGTAATCAGCCCCAGCATTTT
TRBJ2-5 TRBV7-3 - - CASSMTSQETQYF TGTGCCAGCAGCATGACTAGTCAAGAGACCCAGTACTTC
TRBJ2-6 TRBV10-3 - - CAIWGSGANVLTF TGTGCCATCTGGGGCTCTGGGGCCAACGTCCTGACTTTC
TRBJ2-1 TRBV28 - - CASSLLLGGGEQFF TGTGCCAGCAGTTTATTATTGGGGGGTGGTGAGCAGTTCTTC
TRBJ2-5 TRBV7-6 - TRBD2 CASSLGTGGGETQYF TGTGCCAGCAGCTTAGGGACGGGAGGTGGAGAGACCCAGTACTTC
TRBJ2-5 TRBV19 - - CASSIPAGGAQYF TGTGCCAGTAGTATACCTGCAGGAGGGGCCCAGTACTTC
TRBJ2-2 TRBV19 - - CASSRGLTPGELFF TGTGCCAGTAGTAGGGGACTCACCCCCGGGGAGCTGTTTTTT
TRBJ1-4 TRBV10-2 - - CASSEVQGGEKLFF TGCGCCAGCAGTGAAGTCCAGGGTGGTGAAAAACTGTTTTTT
TRBJ1-5 TRBV30 - TRBD1 CAWSVRGGKQPQHF TGTGCCTGGAGTGTACGAGGGGGCAAACAGCCCCAGCATTTT
TRBJ1-5 TRBV10-3 - - CAISAGGASNQPQHF TGTGCCATCAGTGCGGGGGGCGCGAGCAATCAGCCCCAGCATTTT
TRBJ1-1 TRBV18 - - CASSPGGSTEAFF TGTGCCAGCTCACCTGGGGGGAGCACTGAAGCTTTCTTT
TRBJ2-3 TRBV7-2 - TRBD2 CASSPQGGDTQYF TGTGCCAGCAGCCCTCAGGGAGGGGATACGCAGTATTTT
TRBJ2-7 TRBV6-1 - - CASNPVMGGYEQYF TGTGCCAGCAATCCCGTTATGGGAGGCTACGAGCAGTACTTC
TRBJ1-2 TRBV28 medium-sized - CASSLADRTYGYTF TGTGCCAGCAGTCTCGCTGACAGGACCTATGGCTACACCTTC
TRBJ2-7 TRBV5-1 once - CASPQVGGRGPFPRYEQYF TGCGCCAGCCCTCAGGTCGGGGGGAGGGGGCCATTTCCCAGGTACGAGCAGTACTTC
TRBJ2-7 TRBV7-2 - TRBD2 CASSLSAGESEQYF TGTGCCAGCAGCTTATCCGCGGGGGAAAGCGAGCAGTACTTC
TRBJ2-7 TRBV2 - - CASHARPGLADEQYF TGTGCCAGCCATGCACGCCCCGGGCTAGCAGACGAGCAGTACTTC
TRBJ2-3 TRBV14 - TRBD2 CASSQTSGRATDTQYF TGTGCCAGCAGCCAAACTAGCGGGAGGGCGACAGATACGCAGTATTTT
TRBJ2-5 TRBV2 - - CASSEALQSREYF TGTGCCAGCAGTGAAGCGCTTCAATCCAGAGAGTACTTC
TRBJ2-7 TRBV10-3 - TRBD2 CAITGGLAGTDEQYF TGTGCCATCACAGGGGGTCTAGCGGGAACCGACGAGCAGTACTTC
TRBJ1-1 TRBV6-4 - - CASSARAGVNTEAFF TGTGCCAGCAGTGCCCGGGCAGGGGTGAACACTGAAGCTTTCTTT
TRBJ1-5 TRBV5-1 few - CASIRQPQHF TGCGCCAGCATTCGTCAGCCCCAGCATTTT
TRBJ2-2 TRBV6-1 - TRBD2 CATPTSGISTGELFF TGTGCCACCCCGACTAGCGGGATAAGCACCGGGGAGCTGTTTTTT
TRBJ2-7 TRBV27 - - CASSMADSSYEQYF TGTGCCAGCAGTATGGCGGATAGCTCCTACGAGCAGTACTTC
TRBJ2-7 TRBV6-5 few - CASSSLYEQYF TGTGCCAGCAGTTCTCTCTACGAGCAGTACTTC
TRBJ2-1 TRBV7-2 - - CASSSDINNEQFF TGTGCCAGCAGCTCGGACATCAACAATGAGCAGTTCTTC
TRBJ2-7 TRBV19 once TRBD1 CASKDRASSYEQYF TGTGCCAGTAAGGACAGGGCATCTTCCTACGAGCAGTACTTC
TRBJ1-2 TRBV12-5 few - CASGLAGYGYTF TGTGCTAGTGGTTTGGCAGGGTACGGCTACACCTTC
TRBJ1-1 TRBV20-1 - - CSAVRTEEAFF TGCAGTGCCGTCCGGACAGAGGAAGCTTTCTTT
TRBJ2-5 TRBV28 - - CASMQGRRETQYF TGTGCCAGCATGCAGGGGAGGAGGGAGACCCAGTACTTC
TRBJ2-1 TRBV19 - TRBD2 CASTKESGRGGEQFF TGTGCCAGTACCAAGGAGAGCGGGAGAGGGGGTGAGCAGTTCTTC
TRBJ2-1 TRBV19 - - CASRGQGNEQFF TGTGCCAGTAGAGGGCAGGGTAATGAGCAGTTCTTC
TRBJ2-7 TRBV6-1 - - CASSESSYEQYF TGTGCCAGCAGCGAGAGCTCCTACGAGCAGTACTTC
TRBJ1-3 TRBV6-5 - - CASSTLGRVGNTIYF TGTGCCAGCAGTACCCTAGGGAGGGTCGGAAACACCATATATTTT
TRBJ2-7 TRBV27 - - CASSFGPGGEQYF TGTGCCAGCAGTTTTGGTCCAGGGGGGGAGCAGTACTTC
TRBJ1-1 TRBV18 - - CASSPFWGGNTEAFF TGTGCCAGCTCACCTTTCTGGGGGGGGAACACTGAAGCTTTCTTT
TRBJ2-1 TRBV29-1 few - CSAKGLPNGQMFF TGCAGCGCCAAGGGACTTCCAAATGGGCAAATGTTCTTC